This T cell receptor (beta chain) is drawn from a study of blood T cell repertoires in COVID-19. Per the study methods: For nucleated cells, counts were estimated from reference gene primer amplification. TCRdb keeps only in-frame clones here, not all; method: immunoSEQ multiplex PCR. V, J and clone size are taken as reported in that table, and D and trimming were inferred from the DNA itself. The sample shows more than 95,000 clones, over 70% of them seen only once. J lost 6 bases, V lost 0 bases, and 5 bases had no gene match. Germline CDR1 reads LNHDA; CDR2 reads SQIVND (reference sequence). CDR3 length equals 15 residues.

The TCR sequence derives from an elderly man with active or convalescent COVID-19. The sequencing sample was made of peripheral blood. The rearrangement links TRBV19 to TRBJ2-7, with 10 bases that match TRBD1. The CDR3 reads CASSIETGGPAEQYF. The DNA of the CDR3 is TGTGCCAGTAGTATAGAGACAGGGGGCCCCGCCGAGCAGTACTTC.